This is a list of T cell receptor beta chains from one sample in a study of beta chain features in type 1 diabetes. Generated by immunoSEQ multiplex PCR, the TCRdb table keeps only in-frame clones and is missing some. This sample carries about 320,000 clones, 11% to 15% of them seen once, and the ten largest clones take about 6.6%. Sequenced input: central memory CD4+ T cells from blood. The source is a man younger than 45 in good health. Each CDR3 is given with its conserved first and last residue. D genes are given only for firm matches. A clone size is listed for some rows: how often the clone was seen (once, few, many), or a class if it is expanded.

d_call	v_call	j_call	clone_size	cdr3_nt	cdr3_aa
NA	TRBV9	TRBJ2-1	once	TGTGCCAGCGCCGGACGATACAATGAGCAGTTCTTC	CASAGRYNEQFF
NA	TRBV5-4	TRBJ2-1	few	TGTGCCACAACCCCGAAGGGGACCGTCTACAATGAGCAGTTCTTC	CATTPKGTVYNEQFF
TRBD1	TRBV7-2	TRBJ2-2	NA	TGTGCCAGCAGGGGGGACAGGACGAACACCGGGGAGCTGTTTTTT	CASRGDRTNTGELFF
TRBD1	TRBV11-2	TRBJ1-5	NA	TGTGCCAGCAGTCCCAGTGGGGGGACAGCCAATCAGCCCCAGCATTTT	CASSPSGGTANQPQHF
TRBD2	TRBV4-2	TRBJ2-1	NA	TGTGCCAGCAGCTCAGGACTAGCTCAAGGAGAGCAGTTCTTC	CASSSGLAQGEQFF
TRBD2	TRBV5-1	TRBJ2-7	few	TGCGCCAGCAGCTTGGACCCGGGGGGAGCCTACGAGCAGTACTTC	CASSLDPGGAYEQYF
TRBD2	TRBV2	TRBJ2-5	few	TGTGCCAGCATAGCGGGAGACCAAGAGACCCAGTACTTC	CASIAGDQETQYF
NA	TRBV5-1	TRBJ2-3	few	TGCGCCAGCAGCTTGGGTTACAGCACAGATACGCAGTATTTT	CASSLGYSTDTQYF
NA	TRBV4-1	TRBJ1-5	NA	TGCGCCAGCAGCCAAGACTTTAGGCCTAGGATAACCGATGATAGCAATCAGCCCCAGCATTTT	CASSQDFRPRITDDSNQPQHF
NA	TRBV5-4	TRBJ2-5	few	TGTGCCAGCAGCCACCCTCCCCAGGGAGAGACCCAGTACTTC	CASSHPPQGETQYF
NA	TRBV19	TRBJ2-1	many	TGTGCCAGTAGTATCGTTTACAATGAGCAGTTCTTC	CASSIVYNEQFF
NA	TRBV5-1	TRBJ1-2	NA	TGCGCCAGCAGCATGGACGGACAGCCTAACTATGGCTACACCTTC	CASSMDGQPNYGYTF
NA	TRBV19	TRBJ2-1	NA	TGTGCCAGTAGTATAGCTAGGGGAACCCCCGACAATGAGCAGTTCTTC	CASSIARGTPDNEQFF
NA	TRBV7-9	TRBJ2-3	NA	TGTGCCAGCAGCACCTCAGGGGCAGATACGCAGTATTTT	CASSTSGADTQYF
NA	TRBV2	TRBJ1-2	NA	TGTGCCAGCATCAGACAGACGATGGGCTACACCTTC	CASIRQTMGYTF
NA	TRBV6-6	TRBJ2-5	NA	TGTGCCAGCGGAAAGGGAAAGGAGACCCAGTACTTC	CASGKGKETQYF
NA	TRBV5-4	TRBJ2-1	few	TGTGCCAGCAGCCCGGACCACAATGAGCAGTTCTTC	CASSPDHNEQFF
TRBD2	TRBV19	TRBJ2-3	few	TGTGCCAGCCTTCTAGCGGGAGAGGATACGCAGTATTTT	CASLLAGEDTQYF
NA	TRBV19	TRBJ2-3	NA	TGTGCCAGTAGTCATGGGCACACAGATACGCAGTATTTT	CASSHGHTDTQYF
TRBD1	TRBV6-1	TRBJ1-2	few	TGTGCCAGCAGCCCCAATACAGGGGGCGGCTATGGCTACACCTTC	CASSPNTGGGYGYTF
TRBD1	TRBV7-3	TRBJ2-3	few	TGTGCCAGCAGCAGACAGGGATCAGATACGCAGTATTTT	CASSRQGSDTQYF
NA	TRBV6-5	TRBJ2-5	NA	TGTGCCAGCAGTTACTCGACTTCCCGGGGGCAAGAGACCCAGTACTTC	CASSYSTSRGQETQYF
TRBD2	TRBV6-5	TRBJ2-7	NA	TGTGCCAGCAGTATCGCCGGGAGGACCGAGCAGTACTTC	CASSIAGRTEQYF
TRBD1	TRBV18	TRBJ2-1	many	TGTGCCAGCTCACCTCCGGGACAGAAAATTTCCTACAATGAGCAGTTCTTC	CASSPPGQKISYNEQFF
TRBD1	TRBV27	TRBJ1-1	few	TGTGCCAGCAGTGCCGACAGGGGAGGGAACACTGAAGCTTTCTTT	CASSADRGGNTEAFF
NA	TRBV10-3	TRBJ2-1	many	TGTGCCAGCAGCCCCAATGTGTGGGGGGGGCCCCACAATGAGCAGTTCTTC	CASSPNVWGGPHNEQFF
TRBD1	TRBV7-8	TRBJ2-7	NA	TGTGCCAGCAGCGCCAACAGGGGTCCTCTCGAGCAGTACTTC	CASSANRGPLEQYF
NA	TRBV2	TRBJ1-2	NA	TGTGCCAGCAGTGTCGAGAAGGGAAGAAGCTATGGCTACACCTTC	CASSVEKGRSYGYTF
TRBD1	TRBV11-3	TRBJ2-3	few	TGTGCCAGCAGCTTCGACAGGGGGGCCTTTAATACGCAGTATTTT	CASSFDRGAFNTQYF
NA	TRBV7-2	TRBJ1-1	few	TGTGCCAGCAGCTTAGGGGCAGCCTTGAACACTGAAGCTTTCTTT	CASSLGAALNTEAFF
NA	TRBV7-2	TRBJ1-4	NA	TGTGCCAGCAGCCCTTCCTCGACGCACAGGGCTAATGAAAAACTGTTTTTT	CASSPSSTHRANEKLFF
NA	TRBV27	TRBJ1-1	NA	TGTGCCAGCACTCGAAACGGGGCTTACGGAAGACGGGAAGTGAACACTGAAGCTTTCTTT	CASTRNGAYGRREVNTEAFF
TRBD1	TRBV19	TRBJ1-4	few	TGTGCCAGTAACACCCCGGGGAGGGGGCGAGGTGAAAAACTGTTTTTT	CASNTPGRGRGEKLFF
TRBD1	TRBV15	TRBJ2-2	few	TGTGCCACCAGCAGAGAGGGACAGGGGTCCACCGGGGAGCTGTTTTTT	CATSREGQGSTGELFF
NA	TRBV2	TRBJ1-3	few	TGTGCCAGCGGTGGACGACCTGGAAACACCATATATTTT	CASGGRPGNTIYF
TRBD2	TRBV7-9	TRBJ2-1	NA	TGTGCCAGCAGCTCACTAGCGGGAGCCTACAATGAGCAGTTCTTC	CASSSLAGAYNEQFF
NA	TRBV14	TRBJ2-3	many	TGTGCCAGCAGCCAAGATGGGGTCTCCACAGATACGCAGTATTTT	CASSQDGVSTDTQYF